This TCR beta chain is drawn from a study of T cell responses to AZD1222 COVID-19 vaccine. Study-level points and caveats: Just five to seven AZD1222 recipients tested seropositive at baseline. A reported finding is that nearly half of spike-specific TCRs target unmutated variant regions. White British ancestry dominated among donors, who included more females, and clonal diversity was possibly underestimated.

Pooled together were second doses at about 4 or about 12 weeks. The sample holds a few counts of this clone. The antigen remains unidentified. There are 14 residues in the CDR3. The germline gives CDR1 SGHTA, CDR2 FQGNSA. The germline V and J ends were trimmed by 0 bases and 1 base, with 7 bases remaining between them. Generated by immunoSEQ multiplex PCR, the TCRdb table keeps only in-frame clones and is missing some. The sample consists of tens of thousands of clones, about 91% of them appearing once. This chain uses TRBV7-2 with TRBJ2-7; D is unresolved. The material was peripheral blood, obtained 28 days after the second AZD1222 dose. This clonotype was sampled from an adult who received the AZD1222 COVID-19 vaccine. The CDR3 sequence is CASSLARRSYEQYF. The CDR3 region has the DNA TGTGCCAGCAGCTTAGCAAGGCGGTCCTACGAGCAGTACTTC.